This entry lists 16 T cell receptor beta chains sequenced from one sample in a study of T cells in Graves' hyperthyroidism and ophthalmopathy. Researchers amplified the TCR beta CDR3 regions from RNA transcripts. TCR CDR3 underwent first-round RT-PCR with the HTBI primer set. MiXCR, applied by TCRdb to the multiplex PCR reads, yields one record per CDR3 protein. The sample comprises about 360,000 distinct CDR3 sequences, roughly an eighth of which are singletons, and 9.2% rests with the top ten. Material: blood. The receptors were gathered from a young woman with Graves' hyperthyroidism.

This clonotype has at least ten counts. V gene TRBV29-1 combines with J gene TRBJ2-7; TRBD1 or TRBD2 may be the D gene (5 bases each). The V end lost 7 bases, the J end lost 2 bases, and 18 bases lay between the germline ends. This CDR3 is 14 amino acids long. The germline gives CDR1 SQVTM, CDR2 ANQGSEA. CDR3 region: CSAGDRATTYEQYF. For the CDR3, the DNA is TGCAGCGCCGGGGACCGAGCCACAACCTACGAGCAGTACTTC.

This clonotype has ten or more counts. This sequence joins TRBV5-8 and TRBJ2-5; D gene uncertain. V lost 5 bases and J 2 bases, leaving 10 bases between the germline ends. The length of the CDR3 is 13 residues. Germline lookup yields CDR1 SGHTS and CDR2 YDEGEE. The CDR3: CASRWAPQETQYF. CDR3 bases: TGTGCCAGCAGGTGGGCCCCACAAGAGACCCAGTACTTC.

The table lists this clonotype with many counts. The chain links TRBV5-6 to TRBJ1-5; the D gene is possibly TRBD1 (6 bases). The CDR3 extends over 13 amino acids. Per the germline V gene, CDR1 is SGHDT and CDR2 is YYEEEE. The V end was cut by 6 bases, the J end by 6 bases, with 13 bases between. DNA for the CDR3: TGTGCCAGCACCAGGGGTAGGGGTCAGCCCCAGCATTTT. It yields the protein CASTRGRGQPQHF.

This clonotype was detected ten times or more. The rearrangement joins TRBV27 to TRBJ2-4, with 8 bases aligning to TRBD1. V shed 4 bases and J 2 bases; nucleotides not matched to a gene: 4. The germline V gene has CDR1 MNHEY and CDR2 SMNVEV (reference sequence). The CDR3 consists of 15 residues. The CDR3 DNA is TGTGCCAGCAGTTCGACAGGGGCGACCAAAAACATTCAGTACTTC. Amino acid sequence: CASSSTGATKNIQYF.

Ten or more counts support this clonotype. V and J are TRBV20-1 and TRBJ2-7; 7 nucleotides align to TRBD2. The CDR3 totals 14 residues. CDR1 is DFQATT and CDR2 is SNEGSKA in the germline V gene (reference sequence). After removal of 7 bases from V and 6 bases from J, the junction contained 15 bases not matched to a gene. Here the CDR3 reads CSVTPSGLSSEQYF. The CDR3 nucleotides are TGCAGTGTTACGCCTAGCGGACTTTCTAGCGAGCAGTACTTC.

The table lists this clonotype with many counts. This sequence joins TRBV9 and TRBJ1-3; no firm D call. This CDR3 is 16 amino acids long. Trimming pared 0 bases from V and 0 bases from J, leaving 10 bases between. Germline-derived CDR1 and CDR2 are SGDLS and YYNGEE. CDR3 nucleotides: TGTGCCAGCAGCGTAGATGGCAGAGGCTCTGGAAACACCATATATTTT. Its translation is CASSVDGRGSGNTIYF. Complete variable domain (other parts from reference TRBV9 and TRBJ1-3): DSGVTQTPKHLITATGQRVTLRCSPRSGDLSVYWYQQSLDQGLQFLIQYYNGEERAKGNILERFSAQQFPDLHSELNLSSLELGDSALYFCASSVDGRGSGNTIYFGEGSWLTVV.

This clonotype was seen repeatedly, ten times or more. V gene TRBV29-1 combines with J gene TRBJ2-7; 8 bases map to TRBD1. The germline V gene encodes CDR1 SQVTM and CDR2 ANQGSEA. This CDR3 is 12 amino acids long. Trimming at V came to 4 bases and at J to 2 bases, leaving 1 base not matched to a gene. The CDR3 here is CSVGDRTYEQYF. The DNA of the CDR3 is TGCAGCGTTGGGGACAGGACCTACGAGCAGTACTTC.

This clonotype was seen ten or more times. The chain carries TRBV3-1 and TRBJ2-1, with D tentatively TRBD1 (5 bases). The CDR3 contains 15 residues. Germline assignment: CDR1 LGHDT and CDR2 YNNKEL (reference sequence). V was cut by 1 base and J by 0 bases, with 7 bases left in between. This CDR3 is CASSQGTISYNEQFF. For the CDR3, the DNA is TGTGCCAGCAGCCAAGGGACAATCTCCTACAATGAGCAGTTCTTC.

The chain carries TRBV25-1 and TRBJ2-3; 9 bases are a match to TRBD2. The CDR3 runs 15 residues. From germline, CDR1 is MGHDK and CDR2 SYGVNS. J was trimmed by 4 bases and V by 2 bases; bases with no gene match: 4. The CDR3, as DNA: TGTGCCAGCAGTGAAGGCGGGAGGGCCGCAGATACGCAGTATTTT. It yields the protein CASSEGGRAADTQYF.

In this sample, this clonotype turned up many times. V is TRBV27 and J is TRBJ1-4, with 8 bases lining up with TRBD1. Germline V lookup: CDR1 MNHEY, CDR2 SMNVEV (reference sequence). CDR3 size: 13 residues. V was pared by 11 bases and J by 2 bases, with 4 bases of the junction left unmatched. CDR3 sequence: CAVRGRTNEKLFF. The CDR3 DNA follows: TGTGCCGTCAGGGGGCGGACTAATGAAAAACTGTTTTTT.

The CDR3 reads CASRIGLAGVAETQYF. CDR3 DNA sequence: TGTGCCAGCAGGATCGGACTAGCGGGAGTAGCAGAGACCCAGTACTTC. The chain carries TRBV12-3 or TRBV12-4 and TRBJ2-5; TRBD2 agrees at 13 bases. V was pared by 6 bases and J by 4 bases, with 8 bases of the junction left unmatched. The CDR3 is made up of 16 amino acids.

This clonotype was seen at least ten times. The rearrangement uses TRBV20-1 and TRBJ2-3, with a weak D call TRBD1 (5 bases). V was trimmed by 3 bases and J by 4 bases, leaving 17 bases between them. Germline CDR1 is DFQATT and CDR2 is SNEGSKA (reference sequence). This CDR3 has 15 amino acids. The chain's CDR3 is CSARSNRRGADTQYF. The CDR3 DNA reads as TGCAGTGCTAGGAGTAATAGAAGGGGCGCAGATACGCAGTATTTT.

This clonotype was observed many times. The chain combines TRBV6-1 with TRBJ2-3; no firm D call. This CDR3 spans 14 amino acids. Germline CDR1 reads MNHNS; CDR2 reads SASEGT. Trimming removed 6 bases at V and 4 bases at J, with 14 bases between. CDR3 nucleotide sequence: TGTGCCAGCAGCGCGGTTCGGGTTTCAGATACGCAGTATTTT. Its protein product is CASSAVRVSDTQYF.

This clonotype was detected a few times. An end of the junction does not agree with germline; a read error may underlie this. V gene TRBV6-1 combines with J gene TRBJ1-6; unclear D gene. The length of the CDR3 is 12 residues. From germline, CDR1 is MNHNS and CDR2 SASEGT. The CDR3: CASRDPNSPLRF. DNA of the CDR3: TGTGCCAGCAGGGACCCAAATTCACCCCTCCGCTTT.

This clonotype was counted at least ten times. The chain couples TRBV11-3 to TRBJ2-1; TRBD1 agrees at 8 bases. The CDR3 totals 14 residues. J gave up 10 bases and V 3 bases, and 8 bases lay outside the gene matches. Germline values: CDR1 SGHNT, CDR2 YENEEA. CDR3 protein: CASSFAGTGGEQFF. CDR3 nucleotides: TGTGCCAGCAGCTTCGCCGGGACAGGCGGGGAGCAGTTCTTC.

This clonotype was recorded many times. This chain joins TRBV11-1 and TRBJ1-4, with 8 bases that match TRBD1. The CDR3 sequence is 15 residues long. In germline, CDR1 is SGHAT, CDR2 FQDESV (reference sequence). J gave up 6 bases and V 5 bases, and 8 bases lay outside the gene matches. The CDR3 nucleotides read TGTGCCAGCAGCCCTTCCGGGACAGGATATGAAAAACTGTTTTTT. Protein sequence: CASSPSGTGYEKLFF. The whole variable domain, filled in from reference TRBV11-1 and TRBJ1-4, reads EAEVAQSPRYKITEKSQAVAFWCDPISGHATLYWYRQILGQGPELLVQFQDESVVDDSQLPKDRFSAERLKGVDSTLKIQPAELGDSAMYLCASSPSGTGYEKLFFGSGTQLSVL.